The next 17 T cell receptor beta chains were all read from a single sample in a study of blood T cell repertoires in COVID-19. Produced via immunoSEQ multiplex PCR; TCRdb's table is partial and in-frame only. The sample shows roughly 57,000 clones, about three quarters of them seen only once. The sequencing sample was made of peripheral blood. The receptors derive from a man aged 30 to 45 with COVID-19, enrolled during active disease.

J is TRBJ2-5 and V is TRBV5-1, with 13 bases matching TRBD2. Trimming at V came to 3 bases and at J to 5 bases, leaving 4 bases not matched to a gene. The length of the CDR3 is 15 residues. Germline lookup yields CDR1 SGHRS and CDR2 YFSETQ. CDR3 DNA: TGCGCCAGCAGCTGGACTAGCGGGGGTTGGGAGACCCAGTACTTC. It encodes CASSWTSGGWETQYF.

This sequence joins TRBV11-2 and TRBJ2-1; 8 positions match TRBD2. This CDR3 is built from 16 residues. V was clipped by 6 bases and J by 6 bases; unmatched bases: 13. Germline V gene data show CDR1 as SGHAT and CDR2 as FQNNGV. The CDR3, as DNA: TGTGCCAGCAGAAACTCGGGGACTAGATCTTTCAATGAGCAGTTCTTC. Its translation: CASRNSGTRSFNEQFF. Drawing the rest from reference TRBV11-2 and TRBJ2-1, the complete variable domain is EAGVAQSPRYKIIEKRQSVAFWCNPISGHATLYWYQQILGQGPKLLIQFQNNGVVDDSQLPKDRFSAERLKGVDSTLKIQPAKLEDSAVYLCASRNSGTRSFNEQFFGPGTRLTVL.

V gene TRBV6-6 combines with J gene TRBJ1-6; D might be TRBD1 (6 bases). V was cut by 6 bases and J by 0 bases, with 21 bases left in between. Germline CDR1 is MNHNY and CDR2 is SVGAGI (reference sequence). This CDR3 region has 19 residues. The CDR3 loop is CASSWEQGRGSSYNSPLHF. Written as DNA, the CDR3 is TGTGCCAGCAGCTGGGAGCAGGGGCGGGGGAGCTCCTATAATTCACCCCTCCACTTT.

The chain employs TRBV27 and TRBJ1-3; 7 nucleotides agree with TRBD1. The CDR3 has 14 amino acids. Germline CDR1 reads MNHEY; CDR2 reads SMNVEV (reference sequence). V trimming: 5 bases; J trimming: 5 bases; junction bases outside the gene matches: 6. The CDR3 bases are TGTGCCAGCAGTAAAACAGGGGTTCGAAACACCATATATTTT. Its protein is CASSKTGVRNTIYF.

This clone turned up a few times. This CDR3 is CAISEGDRFGSNQPQHF. The CDR3 DNA reads as TGTGCCATCAGTGAAGGAGACAGGTTTGGTAGCAATCAGCCCCAGCATTTT. The chain carries TRBV10-3 and TRBJ1-5; TRBD1 might be the D (6 bases). V was clipped by 3 bases and J by 0 bases, with 15 bases between them. Germline values: CDR1 ENHRY, CDR2 SYGVKD. The CDR3 sequence is 17 residues long.

In this sample, this clone turned up a few times. This chain connects TRBV4-3 to TRBJ2-6; the D is unclear. Germline values: CDR1 LGHNA, CDR2 YSLEER. V was pared by 3 bases and J by 4 bases, with 13 bases between. The CDR3 contains 16 residues. The CDR3 DNA reads TGCGCCAGCAGCCAGGGTCTGGCAGCGGGGGCCAACGTCCTGACTTTC. It codes for CASSQGLAAGANVLTF.

V usage is TRBV5-5 and J usage is TRBJ2-3; 11 bases align to TRBD2. CDR1 SGHKS and CDR2 YYEKEE come from the germline V gene (reference sequence). The V segment lost 1 base and the J segment 4 bases; nucleotides outside the gene matches: 11. The CDR3 is made up of 18 amino acids. In DNA, the CDR3 is TGTGCCAGCAGCTTGAAAGGGTTAGCGGGGGGGAAGGCAGATACGCAGTATTTT. Its translation is CASSLKGLAGGKADTQYF.

Here the CDR3 DNA reads TGTGCCAGCAGCCTCGCAGCGGAAGAAATCGGCTACAATGAGCAGTTCTTC. It specifies CASSLAAEEIGYNEQFF. The chain combines TRBV7-8 with TRBJ2-1; D is perhaps TRBD2 (5 bases). The CDR3 consists of 17 residues. Trimming took 5 bases from V and 3 from J, leaving 20 bases between them. The V gene's germline CDR1 is SGHVS and CDR2 FQNEAQ.

The rearrangement joins TRBV6-6 to TRBJ1-2; TRBD1 matches at 7 bases. Germline loops: CDR1 MNHNY, CDR2 SVGAGI (reference sequence). V dropped 6 bases and J dropped 2; count of bases not matched to a gene: 0. This CDR3 spans 12 amino acids. The CDR3 spells CASRGQNYGYTF. CDR3 coding DNA: TGTGCCAGCAGGGGACAGAACTATGGCTACACCTTC.

The rearrangement joins TRBV7-9 to TRBJ2-3; 9 positions agree with TRBD1. CDR1 is SEHNR, CDR2 FQNEAQ, per germline (reference sequence). V lost 5 bases, J lost 3 bases, and 3 bases stayed unmatched. This CDR3 is built from 14 residues. This CDR3 reads CASSEDRGTDTQYF. CDR3 DNA: TGTGCCAGCAGCGAGGACAGGGGAACAGATACGCAGTATTTT.

This chain joins TRBV19 and TRBJ2-5; possibly TRBD1 for D (6 bases). The CDR3 is 15 amino acids. With 4 bases removed from V and 4 bases from J, the gap between germline ends came to 16 bases. Per germline, CDR1 LNHDA and CDR2 SQIVND (reference sequence). CDR3 nucleotides: TGTGCCAGTAGTAGCCAACAGGGAGCTACAGAGACCCAGTACTTC. This codes for CASSSQQGATETQYF. Using reference TRBV19 and TRBJ2-5 for the parts outside the CDR3, the full variable domain is DGGITQSPKYLFRKEGQNVTLSCEQNLNHDAMYWYRQDPGQGLRLIYYSQIVNDFQKGDIAEGYSVSREKKESFPLTVTSAQKNPTAFYLCASSSQQGATETQYFGPGTRLLVL.

Worth noting for this clone: Additional DNA sequences in this sample encode the identical CDR3. The chain recombines TRBV12-3 or TRBV12-4 with TRBJ1-2, with D possibly matching TRBD1 (5 bases). The ends were cut back, 4 bases at V and 4 bases at J, with 7 bases in the middle. The CDR3 sequence is 12 residues long. The CDR3 coding sequence is TGTGCCAGCAGTTCCGACAGCTATGGCTACACCTTC. Its protein product is CASSSDSYGYTF.

The chain joins TRBV7-9 to TRBJ1-1; no clear D gene. Germline-derived CDR1 and CDR2 are SEHNR and FQNEAQ (reference sequence). V was cut by 7 bases and J by 0 bases, with 12 bases left in between. The CDR3 totals 14 residues. As DNA, the CDR3 is TGTGCCAGCACCGTGGGCCGCATGAACACTGAAGCTTTCTTT. Translation: CASTVGRMNTEAFF.

This clone was recorded a few times. V and J are TRBV9 and TRBJ1-2, with 7 bases lining up with TRBD1. Germline values: CDR1 SGDLS, CDR2 YYNGEE. The V gene end was trimmed by 3 bases and the J gene end by 8 bases; junction bases not matched to a gene: 13. The CDR3 is 15 amino acids. The CDR3 sequence: CASSDYATGARGYTF. For the CDR3, the DNA is TGTGCCAGCAGCGATTACGCCACAGGGGCGCGGGGCTACACCTTC. Variable domain in full (rest from reference TRBV9 and TRBJ1-2): DSGVTQTPKHLITATGQRVTLRCSPRSGDLSVYWYQQSLDQGLQFLIQYYNGEERAKGNILERFSAQQFPDLHSELNLSSLELGDSALYFCASSDYATGARGYTFGSGTRLTVV.

The rearrangement uses TRBV24-1 and TRBJ2-3; TRBD1 agrees at 11 bases. V shed 7 bases, J shed 4 bases, and the junction held 3 bases outside the gene matches. This CDR3 is built from 14 residues. Looked up from germline, CDR1 is KGHDR and CDR2 is SFDVKD. CDR3 DNA sequence: TGTGCCACCAGAGGACAGGGGGCCGCAGATACGCAGTATTTT. Its protein is CATRGQGAADTQYF.

This clone showed up just once. The chain carries TRBV11-3 and TRBJ2-4, with 7 bases aligning to TRBD2. Germline CDR1 reads SGHNT; CDR2 reads YENEEA. This CDR3 comprises 17 residues. Trimming took 3 bases from V and 6 from J; bases not matched to a gene: 14. As DNA, the CDR3 is TGTGCCAGCAGCTTGTTGGATTTCGGGGGGTCCGGAAACATTCAGTACTTC. It codes for CASSLLDFGGSGNIQYF.

The chain carries TRBV27 and TRBJ1-5; D may be TRBD1 (5 bases). Germline assignment: CDR1 MNHEY and CDR2 SMNVEV (reference sequence). V gave up 2 bases and J gave up 1 base, with 6 bases separating them. The CDR3 is 14 amino acids. The CDR3 DNA follows: TGTGCCAGCAGTTTAGCAGGGAGCAATCAGCCCCAGCATTTT. Amino acid sequence: CASSLAGSNQPQHF.